One sample yielded the 20 T cell receptor beta chains listed below, sequenced in a study of blood T cell repertoires in COVID-19. Clones were sequenced by immunoSEQ multiplex PCR, and TCRdb holds only the in-frame ones, with some missing. The sample has roughly 250,000 clones, about 80% seen once. The sample comprised peripheral blood. The receptors derive from a woman aged 80 or over with acute or convalescent COVID-19.

V gene TRBV20-1 combines with J gene TRBJ1-5; D is undetermined. This CDR3 spans 13 amino acids. Germline assignment: CDR1 DFQATT and CDR2 SNEGSKA (reference sequence). V was clipped by 3 bases and J by 3 bases, with 9 bases between them. The CDR3 region has the DNA TGCAGTGCTAGTGGGAGGAACAATCAGCCCCAGCATTTT. Encoded protein: CSASGRNNQPQHF.

The chain uses TRBV27 and TRBJ2-2; 7 positions agree with TRBD1. Unmatched junction bases numbered 4, after V lost 6 bases and J lost 3 bases. The CDR3 contains 14 residues. Germline lookup yields CDR1 MNHEY and CDR2 SMNVEV (reference sequence). The CDR3 spells CASRIQGDTGELFF. CDR3 nucleotides: TGTGCCAGCAGAATCCAGGGGGACACCGGGGAGCTGTTTTTT.

The V and J genes are TRBV7-2 and TRBJ2-3; no clear D gene. V was cut by 6 bases and J by 2 bases, with 3 bases left in between. The CDR3 totals 11 residues. Germline V gene data show CDR1 as SGHTA and CDR2 as FQGNSA. The CDR3 nucleotides read TGTGCCAGCAGTCTCACAGATACGCAGTATTTT. This translates into CASSLTDTQYF. Filled out from reference TRBV7-2 and TRBJ2-3, the complete variable domain reads GAGVSQSPSNKVTEKGKDVELRCDPISGHTALYWYRQSLGQGLEFLIYFQGNSAPDKSGLPSDRFSAERTGGSVSTLTIQRTQQEDSAVYLCASSLTDTQYFGPGTRLTVL.

The sample holds one count of this clone. The junction does not match germline at one end; this may be a read error. The rearrangement joins TRBV3-1 (or the pseudogene TRBV3-2) to TRBJ1-2; 8 bases line up with TRBD1. Germline-derived CDR1 and CDR2 are LGHDT and YNNKEL (reference sequence). This CDR3 is 12 amino acids long. CDR3 in DNA: TGTGCCAGCAGCCAAGGTGACAGGGGCGGCCTATTC. Its translation: CASSQGDRGGLF.

In this sample, this clone turned up once. The V and J genes are TRBV14 and TRBJ1-6; the D gene is possibly TRBD1 (6 bases). Germline-derived CDR1 and CDR2 are SGHDN and FVKESK. CDR3 length: 15 amino acids. V lost 1 base to trimming and J lost 7 bases, with 11 bases between them. The CDR3 region has the DNA TGTGCCAGCAGCCAAGTCAACAGGGCCAATTCACCCCTCCACTTT. Residues: CASSQVNRANSPLHF.

The V gene is TRBV7-9, the J gene TRBJ1-2; 7 bases are a match to TRBD1. The CDR3 covers 16 residues. V lost 3 bases, J lost 4 bases, and 11 bases stayed unmatched. Germline CDR1 and CDR2: SEHNR and FQNEAQ (reference sequence). CDR3 sequence reads: CASSLTTGRFSYGYTF. CDR3 nucleotide sequence: TGTGCCAGCAGCTTGACGACAGGGAGGTTTAGCTATGGCTACACCTTC.

CDR3 nucleotides: TGTGCCAGCAGCTCCATGGAGGGCCGCGAGACCCAGTACTTC. It is translated as CASSSMEGRETQYF. The gene calls are TRBV5-4 and TRBJ2-5; D is possibly TRBD2 (6 bases). Germline-derived CDR1 and CDR2 are SGHNT and YYREEE (reference sequence). Trimming removed 3 bases at V and 5 bases at J, with 14 bases between. The CDR3 runs 14 residues.

The chain links TRBV13 to TRBJ2-7, with 7 bases that match TRBD1. CDR3 length: 14 residues. With 5 bases clipped from V and 5 bases from J, the junction kept 9 bases outside the gene matches. Germline CDR1 and CDR2: PRHDT and FYEKMQ (reference sequence). The CDR3 DNA reads TGTGCCAGCAGCCGAGACAGGGCTCGGGACGAGCAGTACTTC. Translation: CASSRDRARDEQYF.

J is TRBJ1-1 and V is TRBV4-1; D possibly corresponds to TRBD1 (6 bases). The CDR3 totals 13 residues. Germline V gene sequence: CDR1 MGHRA, CDR2 YSYEKL. V was clipped by 6 bases and J by 5 bases, with 13 bases between them. Here the CDR3 DNA reads TGCGCCAGCAGACAGAGGGGGGGGACTGAAGCTTTCTTT. Encoded protein: CASRQRGGTEAFF.

The V call is TRBV28, the J call TRBJ2-7; the D is unclear. Germline CDR1 and CDR2: MDHEN and SYDVKM. The CDR3 length is 16 residues. Trimming removed 2 bases at V and 0 bases at J, with 14 bases between. In DNA form, the CDR3 reads TGTGCCAGCAGTTTAGCGCCGATCTCGAGCTCCTACGAGCAGTACTTC. It encodes CASSLAPISSSYEQYF.

V usage is TRBV5-6 and J usage is TRBJ1-4; D unresolved. CDR3 length: 15 residues. CDR1 and CDR2 from the germline V gene are SGHDT and YYEEEE. V was cut by 2 bases and J by 0 bases, with 8 bases left in between. In nucleotides, the CDR3 is TGTGCCAGCAGCTTTTCAGATACAACTAATGAAAAACTGTTTTTT. It is translated as CASSFSDTTNEKLFF.

This clone was counted a few times. The chain joins TRBV9 to TRBJ1-2, with D possibly matching TRBD1 (5 bases). Germline values: CDR1 SGDLS, CDR2 YYNGEE. The V end lost 0 bases, the J end lost 8 bases, and 20 bases lay between the germline ends. The CDR3 covers 16 residues. The CDR3 loop is CASSVAGGRGYGGYTF. CDR3 DNA sequence: TGTGCCAGCAGCGTAGCGGGAGGCCGGGGCTACGGCGGCTACACCTTC.

The chain has TRBV9 and TRBJ2-5; the match to TRBD1 covers 11 bases. Germline V gene data show CDR1 as SGDLS and CDR2 as YYNGEE. This CDR3 is 15 amino acids long. V shed 0 bases, J shed 5 bases, and the junction held 3 bases outside the gene matches. CDR3 loop: CASSVEGQGGETQYF. The CDR3 DNA sequence: TGTGCCAGCAGCGTAGAGGGACAGGGGGGTGAGACCCAGTACTTC.

The chain joins TRBV28 to TRBJ2-1; D is undetermined. CDR1 is MDHEN and CDR2 is SYDVKM in the germline V gene. This CDR3 has 14 residues. V lost 4 bases and J lost 0, with 7 bases in between. The CDR3 sequence: CASSSVSSYNEQFF. Here the CDR3 DNA reads TGTGCCAGCAGTTCTGTGAGCTCCTACAATGAGCAGTTCTTC.

The chain joins TRBV2 to TRBJ2-1; 11 bases line up with TRBD2. Germline V CDR1 and CDR2: SNHLY, FYNNEI. The length of the CDR3 is 18 residues. V was clipped by 4 bases and J by 2 bases; unmatched bases: 10. CDR3: CASSGGLAAARTYNEQFF. CDR3 DNA sequence: TGTGCCAGCAGTGGGGGACTAGCGGCGGCCCGGACCTACAATGAGCAGTTCTTC.

This rearrangement joins TRBV3-1 (or the pseudogene TRBV3-2) to TRBJ1-2, with 7 bases aligning to TRBD1. The V gene end was trimmed by 0 bases and the J gene end by 2 bases; junction bases not matched to a gene: 3. This CDR3 contains 15 residues. CDR1 and CDR2 (germline): LGHDT, YNNKEL (reference sequence). CDR3 protein: CASSQDKGANYGYTF. CDR3 in DNA: TGTGCCAGCAGCCAAGATAAGGGGGCCAACTATGGCTACACCTTC.

The rearrangement links TRBV27 to TRBJ1-1; 9 bases line up with TRBD1. Germline loops: CDR1 MNHEY, CDR2 SMNVEV (reference sequence). The CDR3 has 15 residues. Trimming cost V 6 bases and J 0 bases; bases outside gene matches: 5. The CDR3 DNA reads as TGTGCCAGCAGACAGGGGGCGGCGATGAACACTGAAGCTTTCTTT. Translation gives CASRQGAAMNTEAFF.

The chain recombines TRBV7-2 with TRBJ2-1; 7 nucleotides align to TRBD2. Unmatched junction bases numbered 14, after V lost 5 bases and J lost 7 bases. The CDR3 length is 16 residues. Germline V CDR1 and CDR2: SGHTA, FQGNSA. The CDR3 sequence: CASSRAMAGARNEQFF. The CDR3 DNA reads TGTGCCAGCAGCCGCGCTATGGCGGGAGCTCGGAATGAGCAGTTCTTC. Complete variable domain (other parts from reference TRBV7-2 and TRBJ2-1): GAGVSQSPSNKVTEKGKDVELRCDPISGHTALYWYRQSLGQGLEFLIYFQGNSAPDKSGLPSDRFSAERTGGSVSTLTIQRTQQEDSAVYLCASSRAMAGARNEQFFGPGTRLTVL.

The J gene is TRBJ1-2, the V gene TRBV7-2; maybe TRBD1 (6 bases). Germline CDR1 and CDR2: SGHTA and FQGNSA. CDR3 length equals 16 residues. V lost 1 base, J lost 0 bases, and 12 bases lay in between. The CDR3 loop reads CASSLVRQEANYGYTF. CDR3 DNA sequence: TGTGCCAGCAGCTTAGTGAGACAGGAAGCTAACTATGGCTACACCTTC.

V usage is TRBV5-1 and J usage is TRBJ2-5; D may be TRBD1 (6 bases). Deletions cut 1 base from V and 5 bases from J, with 18 bases between. Germline CDR1 and CDR2: SGHRS and YFSETQ. This CDR3 contains 16 residues. CDR3 residues: CASSLNGQGIGETQYF. Written as DNA, the CDR3 is TGCGCCAGCAGCTTGAATGGGCAGGGGATAGGTGAGACCCAGTACTTC.